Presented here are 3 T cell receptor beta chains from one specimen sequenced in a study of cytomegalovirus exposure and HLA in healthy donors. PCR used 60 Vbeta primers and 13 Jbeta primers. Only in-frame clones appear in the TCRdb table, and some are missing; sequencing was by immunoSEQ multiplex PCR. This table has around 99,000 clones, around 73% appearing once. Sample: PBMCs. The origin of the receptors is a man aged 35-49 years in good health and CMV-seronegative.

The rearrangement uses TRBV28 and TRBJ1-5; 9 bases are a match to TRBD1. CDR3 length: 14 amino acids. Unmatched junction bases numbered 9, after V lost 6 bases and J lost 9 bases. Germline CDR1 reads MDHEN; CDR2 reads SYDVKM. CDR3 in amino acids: CASSPGQGFGPQHF. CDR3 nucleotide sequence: TGTGCCAGCAGCCCGGGACAGGGTTTTGGGCCCCAGCATTTT.

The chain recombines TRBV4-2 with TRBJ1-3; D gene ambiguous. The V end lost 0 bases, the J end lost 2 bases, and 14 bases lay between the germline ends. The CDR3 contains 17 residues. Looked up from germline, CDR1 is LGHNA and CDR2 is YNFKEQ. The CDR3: CASSQDLRVGTGNTIYF. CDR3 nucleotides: TGTGCCAGCAGCCAAGATCTGCGGGTGGGTACTGGAAACACCATATATTTT.

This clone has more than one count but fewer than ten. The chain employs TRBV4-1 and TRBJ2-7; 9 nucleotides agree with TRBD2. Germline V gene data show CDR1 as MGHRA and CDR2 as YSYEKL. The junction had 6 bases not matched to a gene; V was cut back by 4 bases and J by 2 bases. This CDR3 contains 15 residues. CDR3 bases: TGCGCCAGCAGCCCTATAGCGGGGGTGGCCTACGAGCAGTACTTC. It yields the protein CASSPIAGVAYEQYF.